These 11 T cell receptor beta chains share one sample of origin, sequenced in a study of blood T cell repertoires in COVID-19. Repertoires were generated with immunoSEQ multiplex PCR, while TCRdb's copy carries only in-frame clones and drops some. Of 150,000 to 200,000 clones in the sample, about 88% were seen once. The sequencing input was peripheral blood. Receptors originate from a man in his 60s with active or convalescent COVID-19.

The chain uses TRBV5-6 and TRBJ2-1; the D gene is possibly TRBD2 (6 bases). Trimming left V 2 bases short and J 2 bases short, with 14 bases between. Germline V gives CDR1 SGHDT, CDR2 YYEEEE. The CDR3 runs 16 residues. In DNA, the CDR3 is TGTGCCAGCAGCTTAGGGCGGGGTGGGGCCTACAATGAGCAGTTCTTC. Protein: CASSLGRGGAYNEQFF.

The chain employs TRBV30 and TRBJ2-7; 11 bases map to TRBD2. The CDR3 has 14 amino acids. Germline assignment: CDR1 GTSNPN and CDR2 SVGIG (reference sequence). The V gene end was trimmed by 3 bases and the J gene end by 7 bases; junction bases not matched to a gene: 8. CDR3 sequence reads: CAWSLAGGPREQYF. The DNA of the CDR3 is TGTGCCTGGAGCTTAGCGGGAGGGCCTCGGGAGCAGTACTTC.

This sequence joins TRBV3-1 (or the pseudogene TRBV3-2) and TRBJ1-5; D unclear. CDR1 is LGHDT and CDR2 is YNNKEL in the germline V gene (reference sequence). This CDR3 spans 14 amino acids. Deletions cut 1 base from V and 1 base from J, with 5 bases between. The CDR3 loop reads CASSQVQSNQPQHF. Here the CDR3 DNA reads TGTGCCAGCAGCCAAGTCCAGAGCAATCAGCCCCAGCATTTT.

Details on this clone: The same CDR3 also results from other DNA sequences found in this sample. The chain couples TRBV18 to TRBJ1-1; D not resolved. CDR3 length: 13 amino acids. CDR1 is KGHSH and CDR2 is LQKENI in the germline V gene. V was trimmed by 6 bases and J by 0 bases, leaving 8 bases between them. The CDR3: CASSSTVNTEAFF. The CDR3 DNA reads TGTGCCAGCTCGAGTACAGTGAACACTGAAGCTTTCTTT.

V gene TRBV20-1 combines with J gene TRBJ1-4, with D uncertain. Germline lookup yields CDR1 DFQATT and CDR2 SNEGSKA (reference sequence). The CDR3 has 13 amino acids. The germline V and J ends were trimmed by 3 bases and 6 bases, with 11 bases remaining between them. This CDR3 reads CSASWAGDEKLFF. The CDR3 DNA reads TGCAGTGCTAGTTGGGCCGGCGATGAAAAACTGTTTTTT.

J is TRBJ1-2 and V is TRBV5-1; D might be TRBD1 (5 bases). Germline-derived CDR1 and CDR2 are SGHRS and YFSETQ. V dropped 6 bases and J dropped 4 bases, with 13 bases sitting between them. The CDR3 loop spans 13 amino acids. This chain's CDR3 is CASNSQGGYGYTF. For the CDR3, the DNA is TGCGCCAGCAACTCCCAGGGAGGCTATGGCTACACCTTC.

V gene TRBV3-1 (or the pseudogene TRBV3-2) combines with J gene TRBJ1-2; no definite D call. The germline gives CDR1 LGHDT, CDR2 YNNKEL (reference sequence). The CDR3 length is 15 residues. V lost 4 bases and J lost 0, with 12 bases in between. The CDR3 here is CASSPRQSANYGYTF. The DNA for the CDR3 is TGTGCCAGCAGCCCCAGACAATCGGCTAACTATGGCTACACCTTC.

This clone has only a few counts. The gene calls are TRBV29-1 and TRBJ1-5, with D perhaps matching TRBD1 (5 bases). CDR3 length equals 13 residues. Germline assignment: CDR1 SQVTM and CDR2 ANQGSEA. Trimming pared 4 bases from V and 5 bases from J, leaving 12 bases between. This CDR3 reads CSVVGPGDQPQHF. CDR3 nucleotides: TGCAGCGTTGTCGGCCCGGGGGATCAGCCCCAGCATTTT.

The rearrangement uses TRBV3-1 (or the pseudogene TRBV3-2) and TRBJ2-7; 11 bases are a match to TRBD2. J was trimmed by 2 bases and V by 4 bases; bases with no gene match: 7. Germline CDR1 is LGHDT and CDR2 is YNNKEL (reference sequence). The CDR3 sequence is 16 residues long. CDR3 DNA sequence: TGTGCCAGCAGCCGACTAGCGGGGCGACGTACCTACGAGCAGTACTTC. This translates into CASSRLAGRRTYEQYF.

The rearrangement joins TRBV7-9 to TRBJ2-5, with TRBD2 matching 7 bases. Germline values: CDR1 SEHNR, CDR2 FQNEAQ (reference sequence). The CDR3 has 16 amino acids. Trimming removed 5 bases from V and 1 base from J; junction bases left unmatched: 10. DNA of the CDR3: TGTGCCAGCAGCAACCCGCGGGAGAGTCTCCAAGAGACCCAGTACTTC. It encodes CASSNPRESLQETQYF. The complete variable domain, with remaining parts taken from reference TRBV7-9 and TRBJ2-5, reads DTGVSQNPRHKITKRGQNVTFRCDPISEHNRLYWYRQTLGQGPEFLTYFQNEAQLEKSRLLSDRFSAERPKGSFSTLEIQRTEQGDSAMYLCASSNPRESLQETQYFGPGTRLLVL.

This clone was detected only once. The gene calls are TRBV11-3 and TRBJ2-2; tentative D call: TRBD1 (6 bases). The CDR3 is made up of 18 amino acids. Germline-derived CDR1 and CDR2 are SGHNT and YENEEA. V was pared by 3 bases and J by 2 bases, with 19 bases between. This CDR3 is CASSFVHRVPRNTGELFF. For the CDR3, the DNA is TGTGCCAGCAGCTTTGTTCACAGGGTGCCGCGAAACACCGGGGAGCTGTTTTTT.